This TCR beta chain was profiled in a study of blood T cell repertoires in COVID-19. Some clones are missing from TCRdb's copy, which holds only in-frame ones; the method was immunoSEQ multiplex PCR. The sample comprises around 250,000 clones, more than 70% of which are singletons, and 9% to 15% rests with the top ten. Specimen: peripheral blood. This receptor was taken from a man older than 75 with acute or convalescent COVID-19.

CDR3 DNA sequence: TGTGCCAGCAGCTTAAGGCAGGGGACCTACAATGAGCAGTTCTTC. The encoded protein is CASSLRQGTYNEQFF. The genes are TRBV7-2 and TRBJ2-1; possible D gene TRBD1, 6 bases. This CDR3 spans 15 amino acids. Germline CDR1 reads SGHTA; CDR2 reads FQGNSA. The V and J ends lost 2 bases and 2 bases respectively, with 10 bases between them.